Sequencing of this T cell receptor (beta chain) was carried out in a study of cytomegalovirus exposure and HLA in healthy donors. General observations from the study: Later on, analysis showed that most CMV-associated TCR beta chains appeared to be HLA-restricted.

The CDR3 contains 19 residues. The germline gives CDR1 SGHRS, CDR2 YFSETQ. J lost 1 base, V lost 4 bases, and 11 bases had no gene match. Details on this clone: Its antigen is currently unknown.

Primers: 60 Vbeta forward and 13 Jbeta reverse. Here immunoSEQ multiplex PCR was the method, and the copy in TCRdb shows in-frame clones only, minus some. Of about 160,000 clones detected, around 84% appear once; the ten largest clones hold 8.5%. The sequence was obtained from a male donor in good health and CMV-seropositive. The chain recombines TRBV5-1 with TRBJ2-1, with 13 bases matching TRBD2. The material sequenced was PBMCs. In nucleotides, the CDR3 is TGCGCCAGCAGCCACAAACTAGCGGGGGGGGTCAGGTCCTACAATGAGCAGTTCTTC. This gives the protein CASSHKLAGGVRSYNEQFF.